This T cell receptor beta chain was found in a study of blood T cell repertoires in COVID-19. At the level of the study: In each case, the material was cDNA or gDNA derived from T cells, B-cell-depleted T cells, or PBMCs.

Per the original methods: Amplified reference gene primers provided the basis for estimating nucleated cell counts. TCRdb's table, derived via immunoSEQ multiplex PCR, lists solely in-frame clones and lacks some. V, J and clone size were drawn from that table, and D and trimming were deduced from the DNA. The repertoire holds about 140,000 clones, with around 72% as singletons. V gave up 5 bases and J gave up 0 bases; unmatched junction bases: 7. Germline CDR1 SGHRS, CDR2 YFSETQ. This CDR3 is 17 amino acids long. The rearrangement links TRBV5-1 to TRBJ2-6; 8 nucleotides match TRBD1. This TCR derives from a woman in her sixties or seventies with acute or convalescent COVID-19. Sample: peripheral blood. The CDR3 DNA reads TGCGCCAGCAGAAAGACAGGGGCCGACTCTGGGGCCAACGTCCTGACTTTC. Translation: CASRKTGADSGANVLTF. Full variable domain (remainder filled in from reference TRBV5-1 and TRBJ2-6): KAGVTQTPRYLIKTRGQQVTLSCSPISGHRSVSWYQQTPGQGLQFLFEYFSETQRNKGNFPGRFSGRQFSNSRSEMNVSTLELGDSALYLCASRKTGADSGANVLTFGAGSRLTVL.